This T cell receptor (beta chain) was obtained from a study of T cell clones after liver transplantation. About the study: Post-transplant blood was tracked for graft-donor-reactive T cell clones identified in a pre-transplant mixed lymphocyte reaction. The study, taken as a whole, reports: These preliminary findings come from unstandardized post-transplant sampling times.

CD3+CD4+ and CD3+CD8+ cells were FACS-sorted from thawed unstimulated PBMCs. Generated by immunoSEQ multiplex PCR, the TCRdb table keeps only in-frame clones and is missing some. The table shows approximately 100,000 clones, with approximately 85% occurring only once. This clone has only one observation. Its cognate antigen is unknown. This CDR3 is 15 amino acids long. Germline CDR1 is MNHEY and CDR2 is SMNVEV (reference sequence). Trimming removed 5 bases from V and 0 bases from J, with 10 bases in between. The sequence was collected from a human donor who received a liver transplant. The material was CD4+ T cells from blood, obtained before liver transplant. The chain recombines TRBV27 with TRBJ1-4; D gene unclear. The CDR3 is CASSAQAATNEKLFF. The CDR3 DNA sequence: TGTGCCAGCAGTGCCCAAGCGGCAACTAATGAAAAACTGTTTTTT.